The 23 T cell receptor beta chains in this list originate from one sample, sequenced in a study of cytomegalovirus exposure and HLA in healthy donors. The PCR employed 60 Vbeta primers together with 13 Jbeta primers. TCRdb's copy holds only in-frame clones and misses some; the assay was immunoSEQ multiplex PCR. Its table lists fewer than 100,000 clones. The material sequenced was PBMCs. The receptors were sampled from a young man in good health and CMV-seropositive.

CDR3: CASGTQGTGTQYF. DNA of the CDR3: TGTGCTAGTGGTACGCAAGGGACAGGGACGCAGTATTTT. This chain joins TRBV12-5 and TRBJ2-3, with 9 bases aligning to TRBD1. The germline CDR1 and CDR2 sequences are LGHNT and FRNRAP. The length of the CDR3 is 13 residues. The junction had 6 bases not matched to a gene; V was cut back by 5 bases and J by 9 bases.

This sequence joins TRBV6-5 and TRBJ1-1, with a possible D match to TRBD1 (5 bases). Trimming cost V 7 bases and J 11 bases, with 20 bases left between them. The V gene's germline CDR1 is MNHEY and CDR2 SVGAGI. The CDR3 length is 13 residues. CDR3 protein: CASIPVSGGDAFF. The CDR3 coding sequence is TGTGCCAGCATTCCCGTTTCGGGGGGGGATGCTTTCTTT.

This chain links TRBV6-1 with TRBJ2-7, with 7 bases matching TRBD1. Germline V CDR1 and CDR2: MNHNS, SASEGT. The CDR3 covers 15 residues. Losses at the gene ends were 4 bases for V and 2 bases for J; bases not matched to a gene: 8. The CDR3 sequence: CASSVEGGNTYEQYF. The CDR3 DNA reads TGTGCCAGCAGTGTAGAAGGGGGCAACACCTACGAGCAGTACTTC.

The CDR3 here is CASSLAPVQVNYGYTF. DNA for the CDR3: TGTGCCAGCAGCTTAGCTCCAGTACAAGTAAACTATGGCTACACCTTC. This chain links TRBV7-9 with TRBJ1-2; no reliable D call. CDR3 length: 16 residues. Per germline, CDR1 SEHNR and CDR2 FQNEAQ (reference sequence). V lost 0 bases to trimming and J lost 2 bases, with 13 bases between them.

The chain uses TRBV28 and TRBJ2-7, with TRBD1 matching over 7 bases. The germline V gene has CDR1 MDHEN and CDR2 SYDVKM. The CDR3 covers 15 residues. J gave up 5 bases and V 6 bases, and 13 bases lay outside the gene matches. CDR3 protein: CASSQPQGWWNEQYF. The CDR3 DNA reads as TGTGCCAGCAGCCAACCACAGGGGTGGTGGAACGAGCAGTACTTC. Full variable domain (remainder filled in from reference TRBV28 and TRBJ2-7): DVKVTQSSRYLVKRTGEKVFLECVQDMDHENMFWYRQDPGLGLRLIYFSYDVKMKEKGDIPEGYSVSREKKERFSLILESASTNQTSMYLCASSQPQGWWNEQYFGPGTRLTVT.

The chain recombines TRBV30 with TRBJ2-1; weak D call: TRBD2 (5 bases). The CDR3 spans 12 residues. Germline V gene sequence: CDR1 GTSNPN, CDR2 SVGIG (reference sequence). V lost 0 bases and J lost 7, with 7 bases in between. The CDR3 sequence: CAWSVEGNEQFF. The DNA for the CDR3 is TGTGCCTGGAGTGTCGAGGGTAATGAGCAGTTCTTC.

V and J are TRBV9 and TRBJ2-7; 11 bases are shared with TRBD1. Germline V lookup: CDR1 SGDLS, CDR2 YYNGEE. Trimming at V came to 3 bases and at J to 6 bases, leaving 11 bases not matched to a gene. The CDR3 covers 16 residues. The CDR3 coding sequence is TGTGCCAGCAGCGCGGTCGGACAGGGGGCATCTGGCGAGCAGTACTTC. Translated, it gives CASSAVGQGASGEQYF.

The chain uses TRBV5-6 and TRBJ2-1; TRBD2 aligns across 8 bases. CDR1 and CDR2 (germline): SGHDT, YYEEEE. After removal of 3 bases from V and 3 bases from J, the junction contained 8 bases not matched to a gene. This CDR3 has 16 amino acids. CDR3 bases: TGTGCCAGCAGCTCGCTTACTAGCGGCCACTACAATGAGCAGTTCTTC. Protein product: CASSSLTSGHYNEQFF.

V and J are TRBV4-2 and TRBJ1-2; D might be TRBD1 (5 bases). The germline V and J ends were trimmed by 4 bases and 8 bases, with 11 bases remaining between them. This CDR3 contains 12 residues. Germline lookup yields CDR1 LGHNA and CDR2 YNFKEQ. The DNA for the CDR3 is TGTGCCAGCAGCCCCAGGGCGGGGGGCTACACCTTC. Amino acid sequence: CASSPRAGGYTF.

V usage is TRBV27 and J usage is TRBJ1-5, with 9 bases that match TRBD1. CDR1 and CDR2 (germline): MNHEY, SMNVEV (reference sequence). There are 15 residues in the CDR3. Losses at the gene ends were 5 bases for V and 5 bases for J; bases not matched to a gene: 7. This CDR3 reads CASSPRTGDHQPQHF. The CDR3 region has the DNA TGTGCCAGCAGTCCCCGGACAGGGGATCATCAGCCCCAGCATTTT.

The chain employs TRBV27 and TRBJ2-1; TRBD2 matches at 9 bases. The germline gives CDR1 MNHEY, CDR2 SMNVEV (reference sequence). This CDR3 spans 16 amino acids. J gave up 9 bases and V 3 bases, and 12 bases lay outside the gene matches. CDR3 in amino acids: CASSFLAGTSTGEQFF. The CDR3 nucleotides read TGTGCCAGCAGTTTTCTAGCGGGAACCTCTACGGGTGAGCAGTTCTTC.

This rearrangement joins TRBV10-3 to TRBJ2-5, with D unresolved. Germline CDR1 ENHRY, CDR2 SYGVKD. The CDR3 runs to 13 residues. V lost 3 bases to trimming and J lost 2 bases, with 7 bases between them. The CDR3 sequence: CAISDQAQETQYF. DNA of the CDR3: TGTGCCATCAGTGACCAGGCTCAAGAGACCCAGTACTTC.

The V call is TRBV27, the J call TRBJ1-2; the D gene is possibly TRBD1 (5 bases). Trimming cost V 4 bases and J 2 bases, with 14 bases left between them. Germline CDR1 reads MNHEY; CDR2 reads SMNVEV (reference sequence). The CDR3 runs 15 residues. CDR3 residues: CASSSFGPGNYGYTF. The CDR3 nucleotides are TGTGCCAGCAGTTCCTTCGGCCCAGGGAACTATGGCTACACCTTC.

The chain uses TRBV19 and TRBJ1-2, with D tentatively TRBD1 (5 bases). The CDR3 runs to 12 residues. CDR1 and CDR2 (germline): LNHDA, SQIVND (reference sequence). V was trimmed by 6 bases and J by 2 bases, leaving 7 bases between them. CDR3 nucleotides: TGTGCCAGTAGGGACAAGAACTATGGCTACACCTTC. Translated: CASRDKNYGYTF.

The chain links TRBV11-3 to TRBJ2-2, with D perhaps TRBD2 (5 bases). V was trimmed by 5 bases and J by 7 bases, leaving 11 bases between them. Germline loops: CDR1 SGHNT, CDR2 YENEEA. This CDR3 has 13 residues. The CDR3 region has the DNA TGTGCCAGCAGCCCCAGGAGGCACGGGGAGCTGTTTTTT. It codes for CASSPRRHGELFF.

This chain links TRBV28 with TRBJ1-1, with D perhaps matching TRBD1 (6 bases). Germline CDR1 and CDR2: MDHEN and SYDVKM. With 6 bases removed from V and 6 bases from J, the gap between germline ends came to 17 bases. The CDR3 contains 14 residues. The CDR3, as DNA: TGTGCCAGCAGCCCCGACAGGATTTATCCTGAAGCTTTCTTT. It codes for CASSPDRIYPEAFF.

J is TRBJ2-7 and V is TRBV29-1, with TRBD2 identical over 9 bases. Per the germline V gene, CDR1 is SQVTM and CDR2 is ANQGSEA. The CDR3 sequence is 13 residues long. The V segment lost 2 bases and the J segment 7 bases; nucleotides outside the gene matches: 6. The CDR3 sequence: CSVECCGRGEQYF. In DNA form, the CDR3 reads TGCAGCGTTGAATGCTGCGGGAGGGGGGAGCAGTACTTC.

The chain carries TRBV9 and TRBJ1-5, with D maybe TRBD1 (6 bases). V lost 4 bases, J lost 1 base, and 12 bases lay in between. This CDR3 has 15 amino acids. The germline gives CDR1 SGDLS, CDR2 YYNGEE. The CDR3 protein is CASSPQGVSNQPQHF. Written as DNA, the CDR3 is TGTGCCAGCAGCCCACAGGGTGTAAGCAATCAGCCCCAGCATTTT.

This rearrangement joins TRBV5-1 to TRBJ1-2; maybe TRBD1 (6 bases). The germline gives CDR1 SGHRS, CDR2 YFSETQ. V lost 0 bases to trimming and J lost 7 bases, with 13 bases between them. There are 14 residues in the CDR3. CDR3 sequence reads: CASSLGTVQGGYTF. The CDR3 nucleotides read TGCGCCAGCAGCTTGGGGACAGTGCAGGGTGGCTACACCTTC.

The chain combines TRBV5-1 with TRBJ1-1; D perhaps matches TRBD1 (6 bases). This CDR3 comprises 15 residues. Germline assignment: CDR1 SGHRS and CDR2 YFSETQ. V was pared by 3 bases and J by 5 bases, with 17 bases between. CDR3 sequence reads: CASSWIGGERTEAFF. CDR3 bases: TGCGCCAGCAGCTGGATAGGGGGAGAAAGGACTGAAGCTTTCTTT.

This chain connects TRBV28 to TRBJ2-3, with D possibly being TRBD1 (6 bases). The ends were cut back, 5 bases at V and 1 base at J, with 16 bases in the middle. The CDR3 spans 16 residues. Germline V gives CDR1 MDHEN, CDR2 SYDVKM. In DNA form, the CDR3 reads TGTGCCAGCAGTCAGCCCTACAGGGTTGGCACAGATACGCAGTATTTT. This encodes CASSQPYRVGTDTQYF.

Frequency places this clone as medium-sized. This chain's CDR3 is CASSEYLGRADTEAFF. The CDR3 nucleotides are TGTGCCAGCAGTGAATACCTAGGGCGGGCCGACACTGAAGCTTTCTTT. V and J are TRBV2 and TRBJ1-1; no clear D gene. The ends were cut back, 2 bases at V and 3 bases at J, with 16 bases in the middle. CDR3 length: 16 residues. CDR1 and CDR2 from the germline V gene are SNHLY and FYNNEI.

V gene TRBV18 combines with J gene TRBJ2-7, with 11 bases that match TRBD1. J was trimmed by 2 bases and V by 1 base; bases with no gene match: 1. The CDR3 sequence is 15 residues long. Germline V gene sequence: CDR1 KGHSH, CDR2 LQKENI. CDR3 residues: CASSPRGQGAYEQYF. In DNA, the CDR3 is TGTGCCAGCTCACCACGGGGACAGGGGGCCTACGAGCAGTACTTC.